This TCR beta chain appears in the sequencing data of a study of control samples from healthy donors and cancer patients. TCRdb's table, derived via immunoSEQ multiplex PCR, lists solely in-frame clones and lacks some. The sample lists roughly 120,000 clones; approximately 88% were seen once. V lost 2 bases and J lost 6; bases outside the gene matches: 10. Per germline, CDR1 SGHDT and CDR2 YYEEEE. The CDR3 sequence is 16 residues long. Sequenced input: blood. The chain couples TRBV5-6 to TRBJ2-1; 8 bases align to TRBD1. This TCR came from a man aged 35 to 55 in good health. The CDR3 spells CASSFRGLATANEQFF. The CDR3 DNA follows: TGTGCCAGCAGCTTCAGGGGGCTAGCTACTGCCAATGAGCAGTTCTTC. The entire variable domain, with the rest obtained from reference TRBV5-6 and TRBJ2-1, is as follows: DAGVTQSPTHLIKTRGQQVTLRCSPKSGHDTVSWYQQALGQGPQFIFQYYEEEERQRGNFPDRFSGHQFPNYSSELNVNALLLGDSALYLCASSFRGLATANEQFFGPGTRLTVL.